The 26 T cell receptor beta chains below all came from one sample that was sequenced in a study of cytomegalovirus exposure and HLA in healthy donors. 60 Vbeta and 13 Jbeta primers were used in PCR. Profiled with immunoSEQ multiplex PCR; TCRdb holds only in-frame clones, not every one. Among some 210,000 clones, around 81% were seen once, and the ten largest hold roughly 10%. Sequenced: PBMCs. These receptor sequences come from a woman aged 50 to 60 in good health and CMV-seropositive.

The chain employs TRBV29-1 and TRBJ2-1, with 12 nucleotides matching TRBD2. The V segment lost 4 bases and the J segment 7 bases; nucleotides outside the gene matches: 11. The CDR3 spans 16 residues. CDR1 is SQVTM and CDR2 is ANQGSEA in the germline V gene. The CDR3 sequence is CSVALLAGGPRNEQFF. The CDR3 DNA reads TGCAGCGTTGCACTTCTAGCGGGGGGGCCCAGGAATGAGCAGTTCTTC.

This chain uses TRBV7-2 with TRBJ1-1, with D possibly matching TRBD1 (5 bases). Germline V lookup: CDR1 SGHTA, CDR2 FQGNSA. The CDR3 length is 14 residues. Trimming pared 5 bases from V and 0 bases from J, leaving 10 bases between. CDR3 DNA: TGTGCCAGCAGCCTAGGGGCTTTGAACACTGAAGCTTTCTTT. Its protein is CASSLGALNTEAFF. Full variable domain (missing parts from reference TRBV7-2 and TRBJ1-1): GAGVSQSPSNKVTEKGKDVELRCDPISGHTALYWYRQSLGQGLEFLIYFQGNSAPDKSGLPSDRFSAERTGGSVSTLTIQRTQQEDSAVYLCASSLGALNTEAFFGQGTRLTVV.

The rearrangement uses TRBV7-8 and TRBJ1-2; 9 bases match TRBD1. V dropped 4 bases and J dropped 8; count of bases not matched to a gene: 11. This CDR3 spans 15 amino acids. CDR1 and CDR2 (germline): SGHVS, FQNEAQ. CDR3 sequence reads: CASSSRDRDRKGYTF. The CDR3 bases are TGTGCCAGCAGCTCCCGGGACAGGGATCGGAAAGGCTACACCTTC.

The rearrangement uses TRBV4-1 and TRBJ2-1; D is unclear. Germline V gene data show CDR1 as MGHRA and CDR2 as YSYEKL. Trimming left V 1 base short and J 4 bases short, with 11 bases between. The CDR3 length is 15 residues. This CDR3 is CASSQVNRLYNEQFF. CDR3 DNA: TGCGCCAGCAGCCAAGTAAACAGATTGTACAATGAGCAGTTCTTC.

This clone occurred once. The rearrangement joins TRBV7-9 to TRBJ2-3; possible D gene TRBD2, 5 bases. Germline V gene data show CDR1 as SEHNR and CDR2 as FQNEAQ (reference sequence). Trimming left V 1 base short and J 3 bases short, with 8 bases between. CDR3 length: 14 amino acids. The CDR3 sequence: CASSLGRRTDTQYF. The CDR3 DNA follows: TGTGCCAGCAGCTTAGGGAGGAGGACAGATACGCAGTATTTT. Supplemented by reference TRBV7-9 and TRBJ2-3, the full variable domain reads DTGVSQNPRHKITKRGQNVTFRCDPISEHNRLYWYRQTLGQGPEFLTYFQNEAQLEKSRLLSDRFSAERPKGSFSTLEIQRTEQGDSAMYLCASSLGRRTDTQYFGPGTRLTVL.

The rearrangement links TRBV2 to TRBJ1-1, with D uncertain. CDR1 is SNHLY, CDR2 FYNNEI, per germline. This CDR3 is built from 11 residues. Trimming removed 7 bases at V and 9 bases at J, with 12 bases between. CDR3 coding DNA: TGTGCCAGCACCGAGCGAGGTCAAGCTTTCTTT. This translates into CASTERGQAFF.

In DNA, the CDR3 is TGTGCCAGCAGCACGTGGACAGGGAGGCAAGAGACCCAGTACTTC. It specifies CASSTWTGRQETQYF. The V call is TRBV7-2, the J call TRBJ2-5, with 8 bases identical to TRBD1. CDR1 and CDR2 (germline): SGHTA, FQGNSA. The ends lost 5 bases at V and 2 bases at J; junction bases unmatched: 7. The CDR3 runs 15 residues.

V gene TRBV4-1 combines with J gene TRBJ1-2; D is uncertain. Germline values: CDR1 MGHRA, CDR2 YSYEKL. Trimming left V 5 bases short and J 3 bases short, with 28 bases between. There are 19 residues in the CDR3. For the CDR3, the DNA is TGCGCCAGCAGCGGGCCCCGGGAAGTGCAGCGAGCTTGGGACTATGGCTACACCTTC. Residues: CASSGPREVQRAWDYGYTF.

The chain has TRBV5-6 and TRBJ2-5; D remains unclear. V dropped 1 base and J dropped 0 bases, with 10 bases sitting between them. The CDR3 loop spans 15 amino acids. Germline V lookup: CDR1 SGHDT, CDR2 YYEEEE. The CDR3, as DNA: TGTGCCAGCAGCTTGTTCCCGCAGAACCAAGAGACCCAGTACTTC. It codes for CASSLFPQNQETQYF.

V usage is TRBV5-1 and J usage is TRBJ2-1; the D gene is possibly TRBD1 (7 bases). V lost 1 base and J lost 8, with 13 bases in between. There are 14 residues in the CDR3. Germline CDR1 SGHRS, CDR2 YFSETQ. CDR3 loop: CASSLSQGGDEQFF. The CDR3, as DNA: TGCGCCAGCAGCTTGAGTCAGGGGGGCGATGAGCAGTTCTTC.

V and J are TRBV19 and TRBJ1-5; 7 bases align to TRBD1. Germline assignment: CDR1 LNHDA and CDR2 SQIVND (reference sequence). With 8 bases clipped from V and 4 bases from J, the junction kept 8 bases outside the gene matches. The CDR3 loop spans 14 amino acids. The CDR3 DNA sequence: TGTGCCAGTGGACTAACAGGGGAGAATCAGCCCCAGCATTTT. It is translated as CASGLTGENQPQHF.

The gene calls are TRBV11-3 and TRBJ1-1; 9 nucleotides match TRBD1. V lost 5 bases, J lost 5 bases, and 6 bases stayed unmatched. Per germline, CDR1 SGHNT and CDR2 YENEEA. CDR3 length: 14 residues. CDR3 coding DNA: TGTGCCAGCAGCCGAGGGACAGGGTGGACTGAAGCTTTCTTT. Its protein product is CASSRGTGWTEAFF.

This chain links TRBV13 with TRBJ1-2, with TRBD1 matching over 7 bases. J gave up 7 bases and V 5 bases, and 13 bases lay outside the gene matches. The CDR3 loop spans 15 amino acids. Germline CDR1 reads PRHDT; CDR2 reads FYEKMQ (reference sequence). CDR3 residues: CASSPTLQGQVGYTF. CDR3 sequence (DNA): TGTGCCAGCAGCCCAACTTTACAGGGGCAGGTTGGCTACACCTTC.

In nucleotides, the CDR3 is TGTGCCAGCAGCAAAGGGCGGGGAATCTGCCAGCCCCAGCATTTT. Protein: CASSKGRGICQPQHF. The genes are TRBV21-1 and TRBJ1-5. TRBV21-1 is tagged as a pseudogene. CDR3 size: 15 residues.

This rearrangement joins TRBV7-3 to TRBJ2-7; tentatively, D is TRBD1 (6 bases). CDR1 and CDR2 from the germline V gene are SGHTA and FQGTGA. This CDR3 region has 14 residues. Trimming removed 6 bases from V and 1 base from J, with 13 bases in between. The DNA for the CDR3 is TGTGCCAGCAGTTCTCAAGGACAGTCCTACGAGCAGTACTTC. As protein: CASSSQGQSYEQYF.

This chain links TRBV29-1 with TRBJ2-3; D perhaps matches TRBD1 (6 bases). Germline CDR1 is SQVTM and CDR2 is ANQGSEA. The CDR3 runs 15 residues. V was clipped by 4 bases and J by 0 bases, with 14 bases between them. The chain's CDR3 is CSVVRDTLSTDTQYF. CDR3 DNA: TGCAGCGTTGTCCGGGACACCCTAAGCACAGATACGCAGTATTTT.

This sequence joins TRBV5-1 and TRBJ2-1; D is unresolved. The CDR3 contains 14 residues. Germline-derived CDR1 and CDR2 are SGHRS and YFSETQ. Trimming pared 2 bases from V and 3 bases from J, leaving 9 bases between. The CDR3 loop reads CASSFNQDYNEQFF. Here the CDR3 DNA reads TGCGCCAGCAGCTTTAACCAGGACTACAATGAGCAGTTCTTC.

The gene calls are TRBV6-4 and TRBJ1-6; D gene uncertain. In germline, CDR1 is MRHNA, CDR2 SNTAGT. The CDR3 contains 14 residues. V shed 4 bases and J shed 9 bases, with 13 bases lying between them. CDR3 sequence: CASSAVGRGSPLHF. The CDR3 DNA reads TGTGCCAGCAGTGCCGTGGGTCGGGGTTCACCCCTCCACTTT.

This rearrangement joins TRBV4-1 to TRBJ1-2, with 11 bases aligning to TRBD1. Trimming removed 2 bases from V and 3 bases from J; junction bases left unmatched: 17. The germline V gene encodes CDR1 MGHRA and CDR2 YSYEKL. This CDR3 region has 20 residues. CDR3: CASSQPSAGQGVGAYYGYTF. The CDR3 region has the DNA TGCGCCAGCAGCCAACCCTCCGCGGGACAGGGGGTGGGGGCCTACTATGGCTACACCTTC.

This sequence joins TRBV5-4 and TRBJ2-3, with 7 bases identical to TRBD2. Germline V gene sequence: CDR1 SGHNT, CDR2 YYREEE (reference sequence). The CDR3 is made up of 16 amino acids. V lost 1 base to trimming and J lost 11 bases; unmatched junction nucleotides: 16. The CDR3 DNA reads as TGTGCCAGCAGCTTGTTGGCTAGCGGCGGACAAGTAGGGCAGTATTTT. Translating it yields CASSLLASGGQVGQYF.

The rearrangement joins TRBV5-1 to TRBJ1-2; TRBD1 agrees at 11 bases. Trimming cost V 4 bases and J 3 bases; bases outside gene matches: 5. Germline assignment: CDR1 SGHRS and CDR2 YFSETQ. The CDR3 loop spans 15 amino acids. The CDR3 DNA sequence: TGCGCCAGCAGCCAGGGGGACAGGGGGGACTATGGCTACACCTTC. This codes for CASSQGDRGDYGYTF.

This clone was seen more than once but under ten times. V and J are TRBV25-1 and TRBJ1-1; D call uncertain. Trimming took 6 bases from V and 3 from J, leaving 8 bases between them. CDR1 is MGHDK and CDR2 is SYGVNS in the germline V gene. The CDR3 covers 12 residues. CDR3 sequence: CASSSLYTEAFF. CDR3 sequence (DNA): TGTGCCAGCAGCTCCCTTTACACTGAAGCTTTCTTT.

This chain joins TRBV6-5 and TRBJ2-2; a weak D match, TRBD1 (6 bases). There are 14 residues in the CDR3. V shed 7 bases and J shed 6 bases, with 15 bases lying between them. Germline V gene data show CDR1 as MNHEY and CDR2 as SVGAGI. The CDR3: CASTKSGGPGELFF. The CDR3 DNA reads TGTGCCAGCACAAAGTCTGGGGGCCCCGGGGAGCTGTTTTTT.

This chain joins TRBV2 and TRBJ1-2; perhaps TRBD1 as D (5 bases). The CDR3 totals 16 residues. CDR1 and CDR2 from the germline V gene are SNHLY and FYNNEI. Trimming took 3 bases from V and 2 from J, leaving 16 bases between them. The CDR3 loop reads CASSEAPGISNYGYTF. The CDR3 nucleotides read TGTGCCAGCAGTGAGGCCCCAGGGATCTCCAACTATGGCTACACCTTC.

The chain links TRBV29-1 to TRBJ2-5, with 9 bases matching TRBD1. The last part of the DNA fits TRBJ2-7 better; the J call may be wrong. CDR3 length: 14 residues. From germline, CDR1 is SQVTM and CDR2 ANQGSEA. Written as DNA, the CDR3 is TGCAGCGTTCTCCGGGACAGGGACTCCTACGAGCAGTACTTC. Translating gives CSVLRDRDSYEQYF.

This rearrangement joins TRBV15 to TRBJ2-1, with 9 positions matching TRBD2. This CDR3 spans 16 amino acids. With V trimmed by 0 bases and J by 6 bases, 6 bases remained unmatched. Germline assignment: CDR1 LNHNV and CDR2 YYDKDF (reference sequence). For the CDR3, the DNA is TGTGCCACCAGCAGAGATTTGGCGGGGGGGGTCAATGAGCAGTTCTTC. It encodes CATSRDLAGGVNEQFF.